This entry lists 21 T cell receptor beta chains sequenced from one sample in a study of T cell responses to AZD1222 COVID-19 vaccine. Method: immunoSEQ multiplex PCR; TCRdb's copy keeps in-frame clones and lacks some. The top ten hold 1.5% to 2% of the sample, which has about 180,000 clones, about nine tenths seen once. Sample: peripheral blood, taken 28 days after the second AZD1222 dose. These receptors all come from an adult who received the AZD1222 COVID-19 vaccine.

The chain recombines TRBV6-5 with TRBJ1-2; possible D gene TRBD1, 5 bases. In germline, CDR1 is MNHEY, CDR2 SVGAGI. CDR3 length: 14 amino acids. V was clipped by 6 bases and J by 5 bases, with 16 bases between them. In DNA, the CDR3 is TGTGCCAGCAGACCTGACAGTGGGGGGTATGGCTACACCTTC. Amino acids: CASRPDSGGYGYTF.

The chain recombines TRBV5-4 with TRBJ2-3; 7 bases align to TRBD2. Trimming cost V 4 bases and J 4 bases; bases outside gene matches: 12. The CDR3 spans 16 residues. Germline V gives CDR1 SGHNT, CDR2 YYREEE (reference sequence). The CDR3 here is CASSRNGLVSADTQYF. CDR3 sequence (DNA): TGTGCCAGCAGCAGAAATGGACTAGTCTCAGCAGATACGCAGTATTTT.

This clone was observed a handful of times. The chain links TRBV27 to TRBJ2-7, with D perhaps matching TRBD1 (6 bases). Trimming cost V 8 bases and J 0 bases, with 14 bases left between them. The CDR3 is made up of 14 amino acids. Germline assignment: CDR1 MNHEY and CDR2 SMNVEV (reference sequence). DNA for the CDR3: TGTGCCAGCCGTGTTGGGACAAACTCCTACGAGCAGTACTTC. The encoded protein is CASRVGTNSYEQYF.

The chain recombines TRBV11-1 with TRBJ1-4; possibly TRBD1 for D (5 bases). Per the germline V gene, CDR1 is SGHAT and CDR2 is FQDESV (reference sequence). The CDR3 totals 15 residues. Between the trimmed V and J ends, which lost 1 base and 7 bases, there was a span of 13 bases. CDR3 loop: CASSLGPQGREKLFF. CDR3 coding DNA: TGTGCCAGCAGCTTAGGTCCCCAGGGACGTGAAAAACTGTTTTTT.

CDR3 loop: CASGTSGDYNEQFF. DNA for the CDR3: TGTGCCAGTGGCACTAGCGGGGACTACAATGAGCAGTTCTTC. V is TRBV19 and J is TRBJ2-1, with 10 bases identical to TRBD2. This CDR3 contains 14 residues. Looked up from germline, CDR1 is LNHDA and CDR2 is SQIVND (reference sequence). After removal of 8 bases from V and 3 bases from J, the junction contained 4 bases not matched to a gene.

The chain couples TRBV6-5 to TRBJ2-7; either TRBD1 or TRBD2 may fit D (5 bases each). The CDR3 spans 13 residues. CDR1 is MNHEY and CDR2 is SVGAGI in the germline V gene. The ends were cut back, 6 bases at V and 7 bases at J, with 16 bases in the middle. The CDR3 loop is CASSPGTIGEQYF. In DNA form, the CDR3 reads TGTGCCAGCAGCCCCGGGACCATAGGGGAGCAGTACTTC.

This chain joins TRBV30 and TRBJ1-6; a weak D match, TRBD1 (6 bases). V lost 1 base to trimming and J lost 7 bases, with 14 bases between them. CDR3 length: 15 residues. Germline V gives CDR1 GTSNPN, CDR2 SVGIG (reference sequence). The CDR3 nucleotides are TGTGCCTGGAGTGCTTTCGGGGGCTCAAATTCACCCCTCCACTTT. Its protein is CAWSAFGGSNSPLHF.

The chain's CDR3 is CASSPLSGGVLGTDTQYF. The CDR3 DNA reads as TGTGCCAGCAGTCCCCTTAGCGGGGGGGTCCTCGGCACAGATACGCAGTATTTT. The V call is TRBV6-2 or TRBV6-3, the J call TRBJ2-3, with 11 bases that match TRBD2. The CDR3 loop spans 18 amino acids. Germline V gene data show CDR1 as MNHEY and CDR2 as SVGEGT. V trimming: 5 bases; J trimming: 1 base; junction bases outside the gene matches: 11.

The gene calls are TRBV7-3 and TRBJ2-1; D unresolved. V was trimmed by 0 bases and J by 3 bases, leaving 6 bases between them. Germline lookup yields CDR1 SGHTA and CDR2 FQGTGA. The CDR3 extends over 14 amino acids. The CDR3: CASSLTFGYNEQFF. The CDR3 DNA reads TGTGCCAGCAGCTTAACGTTCGGCTACAATGAGCAGTTCTTC.

V is TRBV7-3 and J is TRBJ2-7; D is unclear. Trimming left V 2 bases short and J 0 bases short, with 8 bases between. The CDR3 is 14 amino acids. Germline V gene lookup returns CDR1 SGHTA and CDR2 FQGTGA. In nucleotides, the CDR3 is TGTGCCAGCAGCTTAGGAACAATCTCCTACGAGCAGTACTTC. Translated: CASSLGTISYEQYF.

This clone appeared a single time. J is TRBJ1-4 and V is TRBV2; 9 bases map to TRBD1. The CDR3 is 16 residues long. The junction had 15 bases not matched to a gene; V was cut back by 8 bases and J by 8 bases. Looked up from germline, CDR1 is SNHLY and CDR2 is FYNNEI. The CDR3 coding sequence is TGTGCCAGCGTCCGGGACAGGGTCGTCCGGGGGGAAAAACTGTTTTTT. Amino acid sequence: CASVRDRVVRGEKLFF.

The V gene is TRBV7-9, the J gene TRBJ2-3, with TRBD2 identical over 9 bases. Trimming cost V 1 base and J 0 bases; bases outside gene matches: 5. The V gene's germline CDR1 is SEHNR and CDR2 FQNEAQ (reference sequence). The CDR3 loop spans 17 amino acids. Written as DNA, the CDR3 is TGTGCCAGCAGCTTAGGGGCTAGCGGGATAAGCACAGATACGCAGTATTTT. Encoded protein: CASSLGASGISTDTQYF. The full variable domain, its missing parts supplied by reference TRBV7-9 and TRBJ2-3, is DTGVSQNPRHKITKRGQNVTFRCDPISEHNRLYWYRQTLGQGPEFLTYFQNEAQLEKSRLLSDRFSAERPKGSFSTLEIQRTEQGDSAMYLCASSLGASGISTDTQYFGPGTRLTVL.

The chain links TRBV10-1 to TRBJ2-7; D is perhaps TRBD2 (5 bases). The germline CDR1 and CDR2 sequences are WNHNN and SYGVQD (reference sequence). The CDR3 covers 13 residues. Trimming pared 6 bases from V and 6 bases from J, leaving 15 bases between. The CDR3 here is CASSREFLGEQYF. Written as DNA, the CDR3 is TGCGCCAGCAGCCGGGAATTCTTGGGCGAGCAGTACTTC.

The V call is TRBV7-9, the J call TRBJ1-5; TRBD1 agrees at 11 bases. The junction had 5 bases not matched to a gene; V was cut back by 1 base and J by 0 bases. CDR1 SEHNR and CDR2 FQNEAQ come from the germline V gene (reference sequence). The CDR3 is 18 residues long. This CDR3 is CASSLGTGGIGSNQPQHF. The CDR3 DNA reads as TGTGCCAGCAGCTTAGGGACAGGGGGCATAGGTAGCAATCAGCCCCAGCATTTT.

The CDR3 DNA is TGTGCCAGCAGCCCTCACGGGACAGGGGGAAACACTGAAGCTTTCTTT. Amino acid sequence: CASSPHGTGGNTEAFF. The V gene is TRBV3-1 (or the pseudogene TRBV3-2), the J gene TRBJ1-1, with 11 nucleotides matching TRBD1. V shed 4 bases and J 2 bases; nucleotides not matched to a gene: 6. Germline V CDR1 and CDR2: LGHDT, YNNKEL (reference sequence). The CDR3 is 16 amino acids.

The V call is TRBV28, the J call TRBJ2-2; the D gene is possibly TRBD1 (6 bases). The CDR3 sequence is 15 residues long. Per the germline V gene, CDR1 is MDHEN and CDR2 is SYDVKM. Trimming removed 4 bases at V and 1 base at J, with 10 bases between. CDR3 bases: TGTGCCAGCAGTTCAGGACAGCTGAACACCGGGGAGCTGTTTTTT. Protein sequence: CASSSGQLNTGELFF.

J is TRBJ1-2 and V is TRBV27, with 7 bases aligning to TRBD1. The V gene end was trimmed by 6 bases and the J gene end by 5 bases; junction bases not matched to a gene: 9. Germline V gene sequence: CDR1 MNHEY, CDR2 SMNVEV (reference sequence). The CDR3 consists of 14 residues. The CDR3 protein is CASSLSGQPYGYTF. The CDR3 DNA sequence: TGTGCCAGCAGCCTATCGGGACAGCCTTATGGCTACACCTTC.

This clone was found once. The rearrangement links TRBV11-1 to TRBJ1-2; D call uncertain. Per germline, CDR1 SGHAT and CDR2 FQDESV (reference sequence). V lost 1 base and J lost 1, with 4 bases in between. This CDR3 is 13 amino acids long. The CDR3 here is CASSLGFNYGYTF. CDR3 bases: TGTGCCAGCAGCTTAGGATTTAACTATGGCTACACCTTC.

The chain recombines TRBV19 with TRBJ1-2, with D possibly matching TRBD1 (5 bases). The germline gives CDR1 LNHDA, CDR2 SQIVND (reference sequence). V lost 7 bases and J 6 bases, leaving 18 bases between the germline ends. This CDR3 region has 14 residues. The CDR3 DNA reads TGTGCCAGTAACCCATTTGGGCCGGGGGATGGCTACACCTTC. Residues: CASNPFGPGDGYTF.

The V call is TRBV28, the J call TRBJ2-3, with D possibly TRBD2 on 6 matching bases. Looked up from germline, CDR1 is MDHEN and CDR2 is SYDVKM. Trimming took 6 bases from V and 4 from J, leaving 14 bases between them. The CDR3 loop spans 14 amino acids. The CDR3 DNA sequence: TGTGCCAGCAGCTCCGGGACTGGACCAGATACGCAGTATTTT. Its protein product is CASSSGTGPDTQYF. The complete variable domain, with remaining parts taken from reference TRBV28 and TRBJ2-3, reads DVKVTQSSRYLVKRTGEKVFLECVQDMDHENMFWYRQDPGLGLRLIYFSYDVKMKEKGDIPEGYSVSREKKERFSLILESASTNQTSMYLCASSSGTGPDTQYFGPGTRLTVL.

This clone came up a few times. The V and J genes are TRBV7-2 and TRBJ2-3; 7 bases line up with TRBD2. J lost 3 bases, V lost 4 bases, and 7 bases had no gene match. Germline CDR1 and CDR2: SGHTA and FQGNSA. This CDR3 is built from 15 residues. The CDR3 coding sequence is TGTGCCAGCAGCTACAGCGGGGTCGGGACAGATACGCAGTATTTT. Protein sequence: CASSYSGVGTDTQYF.